This TCR beta chain was captured by sequencing in a study of regulatory T cells in long-lasting Graves disease. Points from the study as a whole: Study of thyroid tissue was not done, with only peripheral blood studied.

There are 14 residues in the CDR3. Deletions cut 5 bases from V and 7 bases from J, with 16 bases between. Germline V gene sequence: CDR1 SEHNR, CDR2 FQNEAQ (reference sequence). The sample's time point: newly diagnosed GD, antithyroid drugs for less than 3 months. Construction of the TCR library relied on RNA isolated from PBMCs. This clonotype was observed at least ten times. Its target is unknown. Arm-PCR of CDR3 regions and iRepertoire HTBI primers were the basis on which TCR beta libraries were built. Original processing methods: Sequenced samples collectively carried roughly 63 TRBV and around 15 TRBJ segments. One entry per CDR3 protein results from TCRdb running MiXCR on the multiplex PCR reads. The V and J calls and clone size are TCRdb's, not the authors'. The sample records approximately 400,000 distinct CDR3 sequences, around a sixth being singletons.

This receptor was taken from a female donor with Graves disease. The material sequenced was peripheral blood mononuclear cells (PBMCs), taken at new diagnosis, from a patient treated with antithyroid drugs. The V call is TRBV7-9, the J call TRBJ2-3; no reliable D call. DNA of the CDR3: TGTGCCAGCAGCCCAACGGTGGGGTTACATACGCAGTATTTT. Residues: CASSPTVGLHTQYF.